Presented here are 21 T cell receptor beta chains from one specimen sequenced in a study of T cell responses to AZD1222 COVID-19 vaccine. Libraries were prepared by immunoSEQ multiplex PCR; TCRdb keeps only in-frame clonotypes and omits some of them. The profile shows some 87,000 clones, 80% to 90% of them singletons. This sample comprised peripheral blood, obtained on day 0 of AZD1222 vaccination. Source of these receptors: an adult in good health.

The rearrangement joins TRBV28 to TRBJ2-1; 9 bases match TRBD2. Germline V gene lookup returns CDR1 MDHEN and CDR2 SYDVKM. V was pared by 7 bases and J by 4 bases, with 11 bases of the junction left unmatched. CDR3 size: 16 residues. The DNA for the CDR3 is TGTGCCAGCACGGTGGCGGGAGGGCCCGCATACAATGAGCAGTTCTTC. This encodes CASTVAGGPAYNEQFF.

The V and J genes are TRBV14 and TRBJ1-5, with 9 bases aligning to TRBD1. V lost 4 bases and J lost 6; bases outside the gene matches: 4. The CDR3 contains 14 residues. Germline V gene sequence: CDR1 SGHDN, CDR2 FVKESK. The chain's CDR3 is CASSPTGGTQPQHF. The DNA of the CDR3 is TGTGCCAGCAGCCCCACAGGGGGCACTCAGCCCCAGCATTTT.

The chain has TRBV5-6 and TRBJ2-3, with D possibly matching TRBD2 (6 bases). The ends were cut back, 1 base at V and 2 bases at J, with 14 bases in the middle. CDR3 length equals 16 residues. The V gene's germline CDR1 is SGHDT and CDR2 YYEEEE. CDR3: CASSLLGSGDTDTQYF. CDR3 DNA: TGTGCCAGCAGCTTGCTCGGATCGGGGGACACAGATACGCAGTATTTT.

J is TRBJ2-3 and V is TRBV5-1, with TRBD1 matching 8 bases. CDR1 is SGHRS and CDR2 is YFSETQ in the germline V gene. The ends lost 5 bases at V and 0 bases at J; junction bases unmatched: 14. The CDR3 contains 18 residues. CDR3 in amino acids: CASSSRYTGGFSTDTQYF. As DNA, the CDR3 is TGCGCCAGCAGTTCGCGATATACAGGGGGGTTTAGCACAGATACGCAGTATTTT.

This chain's CDR3 is CATSTSRGVNEQFF. The CDR3 DNA reads TGTGCCACCAGCACCTCGAGGGGGGTCAATGAGCAGTTCTTC. The V call is TRBV24-1, the J call TRBJ2-1; either TRBD1 or TRBD2 may supply D (6 bases each). The CDR3 spans 14 residues. CDR1 is KGHDR and CDR2 is SFDVKD in the germline V gene. Trimming removed 7 bases at V and 6 bases at J, with 15 bases between.

The V call is TRBV7-2, the J call TRBJ2-7, with 9 bases fitting TRBD1. This CDR3 has 14 residues. Looked up from germline, CDR1 is SGHTA and CDR2 is FQGNSA. V gave up 4 bases and J gave up 2 bases; unmatched junction bases: 3. CDR3 bases: TGTGCCAGCAGCTCCGGGACAGGGACCTACGAGCAGTACTTC. Protein product: CASSSGTGTYEQYF.

The chain recombines TRBV5-4 with TRBJ1-6; possibly TRBD1 for D (6 bases). This CDR3 spans 15 amino acids. The V and J ends lost 5 bases and 7 bases respectively, with 16 bases between them. In germline, CDR1 is SGHNT, CDR2 YYREEE (reference sequence). CDR3 coding DNA: TGTGCCAGCAGTAGTGTGGAGGGGGGCAATTCACCCCTCCACTTT. Its protein is CASSSVEGGNSPLHF.

The chain is built from TRBV28 and TRBJ1-5; TRBD1 matches at 8 bases. CDR3 size: 15 residues. Germline V lookup: CDR1 MDHEN, CDR2 SYDVKM. The trim removed 6 bases at V and 6 bases at J, leaving 10 bases unmatched. The CDR3 sequence: CASRLTGDTVQPQHF. CDR3 coding DNA: TGTGCCAGCAGGCTGACAGGGGATACAGTTCAGCCCCAGCATTTT. Combining the CDR3 with reference TRBV28 and TRBJ1-5 gives the whole variable domain DVKVTQSSRYLVKRTGEKVFLECVQDMDHENMFWYRQDPGLGLRLIYFSYDVKMKEKGDIPEGYSVSREKKERFSLILESASTNQTSMYLCASRLTGDTVQPQHFGDGTRLSIL.

J is TRBJ2-1 and V is TRBV7-3, with 10 bases fitting TRBD2. CDR1 is SGHTA, CDR2 FQGTGA, per germline. V lost 5 bases, J lost 5 bases, and 3 bases stayed unmatched. The CDR3 spans 14 residues. CDR3 DNA: TGTGCCAGCAGCACGGGACTAGCGAACAATGAGCAGTTCTTC. Encoded protein: CASSTGLANNEQFF.

The J gene is TRBJ2-7, the V gene TRBV6-2 or TRBV6-3; D might be TRBD1 (5 bases). The CDR3 extends over 13 amino acids. The germline V and J ends were trimmed by 2 bases and 2 bases, with 7 bases remaining between them. Germline V CDR1 and CDR2: MNHEY, SVGEGT. The CDR3 DNA is TGTGCCAGCAGTTACCAGGGAACCTACGAGCAGTACTTC. Residues: CASSYQGTYEQYF.

The CDR3 DNA reads as TGTGCCAGCAGTGAAGCGCGAGGGTTTTCTGCTGAGACCCAGTACTTC. Encoded protein: CASSEARGFSAETQYF. The chain uses TRBV6-1 and TRBJ2-5, with D possibly TRBD2 on 5 matching bases. CDR3 length equals 16 residues. Looked up from germline, CDR1 is MNHNS and CDR2 is SASEGT. Trimming shortened V by 0 bases and J by 5 bases, and 16 bases separated the two germline ends.

This chain connects TRBV2 to TRBJ1-4; 10 bases are a match to TRBD1. With V trimmed by 7 bases and J by 2 bases, 19 bases remained unmatched. The CDR3 runs 20 residues. CDR1 and CDR2 (germline): SNHLY, FYNNEI. In DNA, the CDR3 is TGTGCCAGCAACCAAATAGGGTGGGACAGGGGATTTCCGACTAATGAAAAACTGTTTTTT. Residues: CASNQIGWDRGFPTNEKLFF.

The CDR3 DNA sequence: TGTGCCAGCAGGGAGACAACGAATTCACCCCTCCACTTT. Protein sequence: CASRETTNSPLHF. The chain recombines TRBV6-5 with TRBJ1-6; D unresolved. Germline V gene sequence: CDR1 MNHEY, CDR2 SVGAGI. Trimming left V 6 bases short and J 7 bases short, with 10 bases between. CDR3 length equals 13 residues.

The rearrangement links TRBV9 to TRBJ1-5; no definite D call. Germline V gene data show CDR1 as SGDLS and CDR2 as YYNGEE. V was pared by 1 base and J by 2 bases, with 4 bases between. The CDR3 runs to 13 residues. CDR3 sequence reads: CASSVSGNQPQHF. The CDR3 DNA sequence: TGTGCCAGCAGCGTAAGTGGCAATCAGCCCCAGCATTTT.

J is TRBJ2-5 and V is TRBV7-2; TRBD1 matches at 7 bases. Germline values: CDR1 SGHTA, CDR2 FQGNSA. The CDR3 runs 13 residues. Trimming removed 5 bases from V and 3 bases from J; junction bases left unmatched: 3. In DNA form, the CDR3 reads TGTGCCAGCAGCCGGGACAGAGAAGAGACCCAGTACTTC. Protein sequence: CASSRDREETQYF.

The rearrangement joins TRBV2 to TRBJ1-2; 7 bases match TRBD1. The V gene's germline CDR1 is SNHLY and CDR2 FYNNEI. Unmatched junction bases numbered 10, after V lost 10 bases and J lost 2 bases. CDR3 size: 14 residues. CDR3 nucleotide sequence: TGTGCCACGCGTGCCGGGACAGCAAACTATGGCTACACCTTC. Amino acid sequence: CATRAGTANYGYTF.

This clone appeared a single time. The rearrangement links TRBV5-6 to TRBJ1-1, with D maybe TRBD1 (5 bases). CDR1 and CDR2 from the germline V gene are SGHDT and YYEEEE. Deletions cut 4 bases from V and 4 bases from J, with 11 bases between. The CDR3 runs to 13 residues. The CDR3 here is CASSGAGGTEAFF. Written as DNA, the CDR3 is TGTGCCAGCAGCGGGGCCGGGGGCACTGAAGCTTTCTTT.

The chain carries TRBV28 and TRBJ1-3, with D hard to call. Trimming removed 3 bases from V and 8 bases from J, with 11 bases in between. Germline lookup yields CDR1 MDHEN and CDR2 SYDVKM. There are 13 residues in the CDR3. The CDR3 nucleotides read TGTGCCAGCAGTTTGGGTACACGAGACACCATATATTTT. Protein: CASSLGTRDTIYF.

The chain uses TRBV19 and TRBJ2-1; TRBD2 agrees at 12 bases. CDR3 length: 14 residues. The ends lost 10 bases at V and 8 bases at J; junction bases unmatched: 9. Germline loops: CDR1 LNHDA, CDR2 SQIVND (reference sequence). The CDR3 sequence is CATPLAGGRDEQFF. As DNA, the CDR3 is TGTGCCACCCCCCTAGCGGGAGGGCGAGATGAGCAGTTCTTC.

This clone was seen once. The chain employs TRBV10-3 and TRBJ1-1, with unresolved D. The CDR3 runs 15 residues. With 1 base removed from V and 1 base from J, the gap between germline ends came to 10 bases. CDR1 ENHRY and CDR2 SYGVKD come from the germline V gene. The CDR3 is CAISEFGVENTEAFF. The CDR3 nucleotides are TGTGCCATCAGTGAGTTTGGGGTCGAGAACACTGAAGCTTTCTTT.

CDR3 coding DNA: TGTGCCAGCAGCCAAGACCGGGCGGGACTAGGGGGCGAGCAGTACTTC. This codes for CASSQDRAGLGGEQYF. The gene calls are TRBV3-1 (or the pseudogene TRBV3-2) and TRBJ2-7; 8 positions agree with TRBD2. V was pared by 0 bases and J by 6 bases, with 10 bases of the junction left unmatched. The CDR3 extends over 16 amino acids. CDR1 and CDR2 from the germline V gene are LGHDT and YNNKEL (reference sequence).